This TCR beta chain is from a study of T cell repertoires in cytomegalovirus infection (dated by TCRdb to between 2018 and 2020). Background on the whole study: Recently identified HLA-C-restricted CMV epitopes, whose presentation resists viral immunomodulation, were targeted by peptide stimulations together with well-studied HLA-B-restricted epitopes. The HLA type of each donor mattered for the analysis, because public TCR beta signatures pointed to carriage of CMV infection along with the matching HLA type. Results the study describes overall, beyond this receptor: Carriers of CMV infection plus the relevant HLA type were discriminated by the cumulative frequency of public TCR beta family members in the study cohort and in an independent roughly 350-donor cohort. The ex vivo response was dominated by HLA-C-restricted CMV-specific TCR beta clonotypes, which also provided the single most frequent clonotype in two of eight donors.

Reading from cysteine to phenylalanine, the CDR3 counts 15 amino acids. Solely the CDR3 DNA is kept, with 45 bases framed from the first base. Between the V and J ends, shortened by 1 base and 0 bases respectively, the junction contains 7 bases. CDR1 is given as SNHLY and CDR2 as FYNNEI, both from the germline V gene. The sample's treatment or condition label, in plain terms: in vitro stimulation with specific CMV peptide epitopes to enrich CMV-specific T cells. A few counts support this clonotype. Its antigen is unknown. One base away there is no much larger clone; base qualities are not given. Sequencing used an Illumina HiSeq 1500. TCRdb reworked the public reads: Q25 trimming with fastp, MiXCR clone assembly, productive beta chains retained. All rows with the same CDR3 protein become a single entry with the most common DNA and genes. The sample yields about 920,000 distinct CDR3 sequences; approximately 31% were counted once. The top ten clonotypes cover 13% of the sample.

The sequence came from a human donor in good health (CMV status not recorded). Some clones in this sample may be carry-over from other donors' samples. Here the chain combines TRBV2 and TRBJ1-5; there is no confident call for the D gene. Sequencing used cultured CD8+ T cells from PBMCs, obtained from culture after CMV antigen stimulation. The CDR3 has the sequence CASSEGQLSNQPQHF. The DNA sequence is given as TGTGCCAGCAGTGAAGGGCAGCTTAGCAATCAGCCCCAGCATTTT.